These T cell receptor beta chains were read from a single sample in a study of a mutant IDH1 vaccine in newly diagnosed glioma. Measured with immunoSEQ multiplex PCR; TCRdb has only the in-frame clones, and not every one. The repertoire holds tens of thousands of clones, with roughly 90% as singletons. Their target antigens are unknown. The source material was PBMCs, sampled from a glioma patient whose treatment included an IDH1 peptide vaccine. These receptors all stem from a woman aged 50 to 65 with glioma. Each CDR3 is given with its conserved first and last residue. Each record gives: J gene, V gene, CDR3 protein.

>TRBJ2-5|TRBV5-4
CASSLKAEGGETQYF
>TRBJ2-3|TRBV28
CASTKSGGLRLTDTQYF
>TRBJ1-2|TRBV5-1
CASSLFTASYGYTF
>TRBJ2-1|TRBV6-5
CASSTGQSSYNEQFF
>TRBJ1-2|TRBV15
CATSNDQGPNYGYTF
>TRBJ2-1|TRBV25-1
CASSERGGRIYNEQFF
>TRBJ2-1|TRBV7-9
CASNRDVSSYNEQFF
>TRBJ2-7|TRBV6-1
CASSGGGGPSYEQYF
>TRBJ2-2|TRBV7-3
CASSPPRVGGELFF
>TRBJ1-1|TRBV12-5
CASAPTSGLDTEAFF
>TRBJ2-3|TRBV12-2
CASRFRGASGTDTQYF
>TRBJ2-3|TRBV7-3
CASSYTGGTSTDTQYF
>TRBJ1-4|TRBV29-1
CSAGVSSLLNEKLFF
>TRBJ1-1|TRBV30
CAWREGDRENTEAFF
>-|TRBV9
CASSVSTYEQYF
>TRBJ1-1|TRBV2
CASCSDRATEAFF
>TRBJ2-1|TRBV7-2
CASSLEPSSYNEQFF
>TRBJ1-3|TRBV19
CASSQRPGTVGNTIYF
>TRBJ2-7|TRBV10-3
CAISESRYEQYF
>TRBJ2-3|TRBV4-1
CASSQDTSGSTDTQYF
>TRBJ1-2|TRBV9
CASSTVGGDYGYTF
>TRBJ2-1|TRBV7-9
CASSLSGTSGSRHNEQFF
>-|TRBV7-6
CASSRGTSGAREQYF
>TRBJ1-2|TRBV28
CASGQGWSYGYTF
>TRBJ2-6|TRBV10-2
CASNGRGSGANVLTF
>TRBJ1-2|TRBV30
CAWSAPRAGNGYTF
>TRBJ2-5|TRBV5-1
CASSKSDRARETQYF
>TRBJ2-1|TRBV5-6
CASSLQGRYYNEQFF
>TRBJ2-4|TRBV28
CASSWVGAKNIQYF
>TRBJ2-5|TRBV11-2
CASSLRPSGRARETQYF
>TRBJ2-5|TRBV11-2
CASSSTSGLQETQYF